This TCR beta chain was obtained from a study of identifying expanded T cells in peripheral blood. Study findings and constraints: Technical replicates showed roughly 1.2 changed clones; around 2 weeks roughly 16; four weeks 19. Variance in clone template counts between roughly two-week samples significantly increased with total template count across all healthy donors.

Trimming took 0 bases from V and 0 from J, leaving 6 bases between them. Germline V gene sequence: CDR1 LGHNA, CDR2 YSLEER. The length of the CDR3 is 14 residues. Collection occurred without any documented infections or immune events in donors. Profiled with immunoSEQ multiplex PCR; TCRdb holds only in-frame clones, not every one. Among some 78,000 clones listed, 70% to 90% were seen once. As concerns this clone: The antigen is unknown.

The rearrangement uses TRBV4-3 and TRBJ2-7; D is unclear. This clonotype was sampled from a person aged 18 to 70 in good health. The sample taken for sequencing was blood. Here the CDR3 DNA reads TGCGCCAGCAGCCAAGACCCTCTCTCCTACGAGCAGTACTTC. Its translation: CASSQDPLSYEQYF.